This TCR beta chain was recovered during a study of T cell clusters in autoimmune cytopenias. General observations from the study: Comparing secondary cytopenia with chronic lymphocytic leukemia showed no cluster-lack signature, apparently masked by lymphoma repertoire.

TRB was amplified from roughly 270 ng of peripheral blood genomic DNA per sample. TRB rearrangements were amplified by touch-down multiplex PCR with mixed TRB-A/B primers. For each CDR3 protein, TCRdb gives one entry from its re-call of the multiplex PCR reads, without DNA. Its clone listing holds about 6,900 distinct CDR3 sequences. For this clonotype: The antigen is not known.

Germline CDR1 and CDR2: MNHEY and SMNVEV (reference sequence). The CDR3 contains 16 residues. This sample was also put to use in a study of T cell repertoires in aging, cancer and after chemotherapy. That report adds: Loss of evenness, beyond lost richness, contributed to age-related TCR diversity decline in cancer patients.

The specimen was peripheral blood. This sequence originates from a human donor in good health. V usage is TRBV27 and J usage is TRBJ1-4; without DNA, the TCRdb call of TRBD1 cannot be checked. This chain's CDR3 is CASSDLTGFTNEKLFF.